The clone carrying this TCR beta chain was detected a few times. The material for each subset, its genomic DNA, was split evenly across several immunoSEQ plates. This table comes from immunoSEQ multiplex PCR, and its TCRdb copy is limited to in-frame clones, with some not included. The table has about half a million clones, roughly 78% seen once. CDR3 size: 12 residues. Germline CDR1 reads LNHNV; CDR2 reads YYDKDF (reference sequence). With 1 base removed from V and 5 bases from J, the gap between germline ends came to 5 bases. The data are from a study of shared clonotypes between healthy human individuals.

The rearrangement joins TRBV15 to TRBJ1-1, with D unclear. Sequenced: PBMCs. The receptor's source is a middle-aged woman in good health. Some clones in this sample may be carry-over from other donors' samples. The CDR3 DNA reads TGTGCCACCAGCAGAGGGATGACTGAAGCTTTCTTT. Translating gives CATSRGMTEAFF.